This T cell receptor (beta chain) stems from a study of blood T cells in healthy people across ages. General study results and limits: Since the PBMCs were unsorted, naive and antigen-experienced cells could not be conclusively compared. Both naive CD4+ cell counts and diversity were greater in long-lived donors than in aged donors. CMV infection status of these donors was not known. Per-million-T-cell TCR beta diversity fell roughly linearly with age.

Primers used in a second PCR of about 6 to 12 cycles were a sample-barcoded 5' primer and a J-beta primer mix. TCRdb fed the 5' RACE reads into MiXCR, producing one record per CDR3 protein. The sample has 1.4 million to 1.5 million distinct CDR3 sequences; 42% are singletons. On this clonotype: Its antigen is unknown.

The CDR3 extends over 15 amino acids. Germline lookup yields CDR1 SGHRS and CDR2 YFSETQ. After removal of 4 bases from V and 3 bases from J, the junction contained 8 bases not matched to a gene. The sequence was obtained from a woman between 18 and 29 years old in good health. Sequenced: blood. The chain has TRBV5-1 and TRBJ2-7; 9 bases fit TRBD1. CDR3 in DNA: TGCGCCAGCAGCGCGACAGGGGGTAGGGGCTACGAGCAGTACTTC. Protein: CASSATGGRGYEQYF.